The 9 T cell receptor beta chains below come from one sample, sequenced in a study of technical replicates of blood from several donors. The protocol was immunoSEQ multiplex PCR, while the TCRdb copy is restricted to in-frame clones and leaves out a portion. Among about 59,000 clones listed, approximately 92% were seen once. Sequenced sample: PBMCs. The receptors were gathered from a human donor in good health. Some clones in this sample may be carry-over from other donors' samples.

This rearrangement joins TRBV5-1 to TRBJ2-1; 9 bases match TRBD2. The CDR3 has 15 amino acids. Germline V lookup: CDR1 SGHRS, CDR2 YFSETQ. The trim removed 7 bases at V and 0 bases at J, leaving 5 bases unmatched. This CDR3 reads CASRLAEGSYNEQFF. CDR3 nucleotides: TGCGCCAGCCGACTAGCGGAGGGCTCCTACAATGAGCAGTTCTTC.

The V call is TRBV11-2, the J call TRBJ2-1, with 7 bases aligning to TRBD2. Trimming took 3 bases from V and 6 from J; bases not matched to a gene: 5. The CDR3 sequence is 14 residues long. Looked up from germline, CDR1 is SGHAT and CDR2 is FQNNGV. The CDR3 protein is CASSFGLVGNEQFF. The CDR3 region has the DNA TGTGCCAGCAGCTTCGGACTAGTCGGCAATGAGCAGTTCTTC.

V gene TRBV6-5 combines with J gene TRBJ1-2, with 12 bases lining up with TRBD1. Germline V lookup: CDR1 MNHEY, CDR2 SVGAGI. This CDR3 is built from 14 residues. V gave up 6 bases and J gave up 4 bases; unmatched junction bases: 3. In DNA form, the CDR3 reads TGTGCCAGCAGCGGGACAGGGGGCCCCTATGGCTACACCTTC. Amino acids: CASSGTGGPYGYTF.

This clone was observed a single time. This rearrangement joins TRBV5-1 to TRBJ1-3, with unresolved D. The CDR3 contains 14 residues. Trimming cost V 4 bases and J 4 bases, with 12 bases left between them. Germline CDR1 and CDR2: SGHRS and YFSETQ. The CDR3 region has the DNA TGCGCCAGCAGCCCGGGAGCGGCGGGAAACACCATATATTTT. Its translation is CASSPGAAGNTIYF.

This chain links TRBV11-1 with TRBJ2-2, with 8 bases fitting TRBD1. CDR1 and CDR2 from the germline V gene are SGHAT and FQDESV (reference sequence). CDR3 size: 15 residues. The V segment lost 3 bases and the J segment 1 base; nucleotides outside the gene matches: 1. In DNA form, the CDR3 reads TGTGCCAGCAGCTTTGGGACAGGGAACACCGGGGAGCTGTTTTTT. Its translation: CASSFGTGNTGELFF.

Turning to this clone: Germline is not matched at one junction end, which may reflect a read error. CDR3 DNA: TGTGCCAGCAGCATAGCGGGGGGAGATACGCAGTATTTT. This sequence encodes CASSIAGGDTQYF. The V call is TRBV7-9, the J call TRBJ2-3, with 10 bases aligning to TRBD2. CDR3 length equals 13 residues. The germline CDR1 and CDR2 sequences are SEHNR and FQNEAQ (reference sequence).

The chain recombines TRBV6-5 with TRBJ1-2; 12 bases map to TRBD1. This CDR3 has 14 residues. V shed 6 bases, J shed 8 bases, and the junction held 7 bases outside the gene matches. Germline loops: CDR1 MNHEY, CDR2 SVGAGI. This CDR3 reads CASSPGQGAQGYTF. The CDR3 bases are TGTGCCAGCAGCCCGGGACAGGGGGCGCAGGGCTACACCTTC.

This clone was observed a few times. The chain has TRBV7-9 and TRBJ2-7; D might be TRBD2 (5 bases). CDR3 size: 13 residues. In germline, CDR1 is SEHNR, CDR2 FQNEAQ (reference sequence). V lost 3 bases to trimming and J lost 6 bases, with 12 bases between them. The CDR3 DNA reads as TGTGCCAGCAGCTTCCGGACTTCCCCCGAGCAGTACTTC. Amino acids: CASSFRTSPEQYF.

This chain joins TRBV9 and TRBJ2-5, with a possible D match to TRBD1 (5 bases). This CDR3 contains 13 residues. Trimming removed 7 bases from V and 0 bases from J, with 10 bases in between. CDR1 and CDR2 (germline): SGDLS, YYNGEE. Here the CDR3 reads CASGKGYQETQYF. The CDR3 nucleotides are TGTGCCAGCGGGAAGGGGTACCAAGAGACCCAGTACTTC.